This T cell receptor (beta chain) stems from a study of blood T cell repertoires in COVID-19 (dated by TCRdb to 2019 to 2021). Describing the broader study: Samples covering the acute and convalescent phases of COVID-19 were provided by collaborators in the United States, Italy and Spain. A de-identified subject ID, COVID-19 status, age in years and sex were almost always included in the sample metadata. A freely available public database, intended as a resource for researchers studying the immune response to SARS-CoV-2, is where the repertoires were released. The material from the prospective study consisted of cDNA or gDNA derived from T cells, B-cell-depleted T cells, or PBMCs. The dataset comprised deeply sampled blood TCRbeta repertoires from subjects exposed to, actively infected with, or recovered from COVID-19. Where HLA class I and class II types were available, the types were taken from metadata supplied by the sample provider, not from assay-based typing. The samples were drawn from the first 160 participants of the ongoing ImmuneRACE study and from 950 to 1,500 subjects provided by 6 global collaborators. General findings and caveats noted by the study authors: Clinical and demographic metadata were provided uncurated, with the amount varying by source and participant.

The CDR3 has 15 amino acids, counting the end cysteine and phenylalanine. Of all the DNA, just the CDR3 is kept, 45 bases in frame from base 1. The germline V gene (reference sequence) yields SEHNR for CDR1 and FQNEAQ for CDR2. Germline trimming amounts to 5 bases on V and 5 bases on J, with 10 as the count of junction bases outside the gene matches. Note on this clone: Its antigen has not been determined. Base qualities are missing; no much larger clone stands one base away.

The collaborating institutions used their own protocols to collect whole blood in K2EDTA tubes. For TCRbeta analysis, collaborators shipped samples as frozen whole blood, isolated PBMCs, or DNA extracted from either of those sample types. TCRbeta CDR3 regions were amplified from genomic DNA using the immunoSEQ Assay, a bias-controlled multiplex PCR. Regarding the original processing steps: Nucleated cell counts per sample were estimated from amplification of reference gene primers within the assay. Sequence reads were collapsed and filtered to measure the absolute abundance of every unique TCRbeta CDR3 rearrangement. For each sample, productive Simpson clonality was calculated as the square root of Simpson's diversity index across productive rearrangements. TCRdb provides this immuneACCESS table in a form limited to in-frame rearrangements. Some clones are lacking; in checked studies, under half of them reflect an unresolved V gene, and why the rest are absent is not known. Clone size and V and J calls were adopted from that table, with D and trimming inferred from the DNA. For this sample there are roughly 54,000 clones; 90% appear just once. The ten most abundant clones make up around 3.9% of the sample.

The sequencing input was peripheral blood. The V and J segments used are TRBV7-9 and TRBJ2-5; 8 bases in the junction line up with TRBD1. The source is a man aged 50 to 60 with acute or convalescent COVID-19. The sequenced DNA: TGTGCCAGCAGCCATGGACAGGGAATAGGGGAGACCCAGTACTTC. Translation gives CASSHGQGIGETQYF.